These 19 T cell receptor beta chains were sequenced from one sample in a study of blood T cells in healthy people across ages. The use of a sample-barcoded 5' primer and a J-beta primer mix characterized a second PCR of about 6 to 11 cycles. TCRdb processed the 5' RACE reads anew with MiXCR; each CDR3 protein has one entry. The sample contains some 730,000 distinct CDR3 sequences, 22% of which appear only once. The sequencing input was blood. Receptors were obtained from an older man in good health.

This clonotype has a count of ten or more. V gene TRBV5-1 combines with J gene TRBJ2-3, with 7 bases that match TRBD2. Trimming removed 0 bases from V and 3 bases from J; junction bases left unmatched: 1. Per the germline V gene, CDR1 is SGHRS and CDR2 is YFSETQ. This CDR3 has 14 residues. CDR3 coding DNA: TGCGCCAGCAGCTTGGCTAGCGGTACAGATACGCAGTATTTT. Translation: CASSLASGTDTQYF. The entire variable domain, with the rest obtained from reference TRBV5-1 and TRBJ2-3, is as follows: KAGVTQTPRYLIKTRGQQVTLSCSPISGHRSVSWYQQTPGQGLQFLFEYFSETQRNKGNFPGRFSGRQFSNSRSEMNVSTLELGDSALYLCASSLASGTDTQYFGPGTRLTVL.

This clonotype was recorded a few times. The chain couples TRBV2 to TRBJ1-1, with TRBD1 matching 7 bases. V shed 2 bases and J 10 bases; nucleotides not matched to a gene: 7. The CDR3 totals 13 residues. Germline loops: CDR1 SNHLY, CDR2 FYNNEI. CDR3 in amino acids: CASSEMTGRRAFF. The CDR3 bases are TGTGCCAGCAGTGAAATGACAGGGCGCAGAGCTTTCTTT.

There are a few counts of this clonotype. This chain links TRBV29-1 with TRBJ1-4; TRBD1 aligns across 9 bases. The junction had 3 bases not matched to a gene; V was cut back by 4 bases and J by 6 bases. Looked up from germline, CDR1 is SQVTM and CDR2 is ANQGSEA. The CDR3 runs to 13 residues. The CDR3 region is CSVVRDRDEKLFF. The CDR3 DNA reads TGCAGCGTTGTCCGGGACAGGGATGAAAAACTGTTTTTT.

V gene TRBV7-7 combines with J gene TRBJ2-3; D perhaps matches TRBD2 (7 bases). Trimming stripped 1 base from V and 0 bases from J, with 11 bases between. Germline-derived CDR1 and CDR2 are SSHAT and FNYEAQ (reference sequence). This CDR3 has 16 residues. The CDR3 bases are TGTGCCAGCAGCTTAGGCGGGGGCGCGAGCACAGATACGCAGTATTTT. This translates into CASSLGGGASTDTQYF.

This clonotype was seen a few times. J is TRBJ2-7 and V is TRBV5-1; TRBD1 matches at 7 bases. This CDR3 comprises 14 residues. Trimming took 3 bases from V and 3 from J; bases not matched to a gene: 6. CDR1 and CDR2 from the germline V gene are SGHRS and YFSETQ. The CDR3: CASSWEQGSYEQYF. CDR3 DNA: TGCGCCAGCAGCTGGGAACAGGGGAGCTACGAGCAGTACTTC.

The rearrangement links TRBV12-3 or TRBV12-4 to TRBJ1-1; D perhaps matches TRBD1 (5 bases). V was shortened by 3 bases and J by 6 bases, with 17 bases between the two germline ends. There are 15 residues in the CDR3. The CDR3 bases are TGTGCCAGCAGTTTTACGACAGTCCAACGCGCTGAAGCTTTCTTT. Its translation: CASSFTTVQRAEAFF.

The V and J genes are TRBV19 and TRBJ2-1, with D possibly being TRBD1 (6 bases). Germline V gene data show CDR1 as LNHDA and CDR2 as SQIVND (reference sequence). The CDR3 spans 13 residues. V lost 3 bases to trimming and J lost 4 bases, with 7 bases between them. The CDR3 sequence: CASSMTGYNEQFF. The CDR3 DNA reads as TGTGCCAGTAGTATGACAGGATACAATGAGCAGTTCTTC.

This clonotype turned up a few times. The CDR3 DNA is TGTGCCAGCAGCCGCGCCGCGAAGGGCGAGCAGTACGTC. Translated, it gives CASSRAAKGEQYV. The V call is TRBV7-9, the J call TRBJ2-7; D call uncertain. Trimming removed 5 bases from V and 6 bases from J, with 14 bases in between. This CDR3 comprises 13 residues. CDR1 is SEHNR, CDR2 FQNEAQ, per germline (reference sequence).

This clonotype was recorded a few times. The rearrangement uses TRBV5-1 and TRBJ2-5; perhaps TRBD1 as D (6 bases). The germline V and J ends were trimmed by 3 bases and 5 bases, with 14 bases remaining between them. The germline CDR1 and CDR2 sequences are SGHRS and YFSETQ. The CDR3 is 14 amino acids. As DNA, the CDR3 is TGCGCCAGCAGCTCCTTTCAGGGGTACGAGACCCAGTACTTC. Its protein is CASSSFQGYETQYF. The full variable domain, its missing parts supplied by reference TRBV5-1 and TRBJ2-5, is KAGVTQTPRYLIKTRGQQVTLSCSPISGHRSVSWYQQTPGQGLQFLFEYFSETQRNKGNFPGRFSGRQFSNSRSEMNVSTLELGDSALYLCASSSFQGYETQYFGPGTRLLVL.

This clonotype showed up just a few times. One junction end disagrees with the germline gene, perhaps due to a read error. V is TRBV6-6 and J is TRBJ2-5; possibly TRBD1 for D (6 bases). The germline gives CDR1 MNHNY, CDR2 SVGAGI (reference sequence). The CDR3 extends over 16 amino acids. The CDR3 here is CASSDSSTTGKETQYF. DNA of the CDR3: TGTGCCAGCAGTGACTCCTCAACGACAGGCAAAGAGACCCAGTACTTC.

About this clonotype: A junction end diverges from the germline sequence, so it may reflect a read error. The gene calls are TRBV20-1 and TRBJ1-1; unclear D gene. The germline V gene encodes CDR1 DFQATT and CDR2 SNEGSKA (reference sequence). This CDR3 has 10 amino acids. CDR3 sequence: CSAPGPTSGF. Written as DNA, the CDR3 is TGCAGTGCTCCCGGACCCACCTCGGGATTT.

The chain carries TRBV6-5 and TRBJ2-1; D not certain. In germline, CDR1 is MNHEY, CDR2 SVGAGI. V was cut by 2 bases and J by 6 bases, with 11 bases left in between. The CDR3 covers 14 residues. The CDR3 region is CASSYVVTPNEQFF. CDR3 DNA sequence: TGTGCCAGCAGTTACGTCGTCACTCCCAATGAGCAGTTCTTC.

CDR3 region: CSAASSGPYNEQFF. CDR3 in DNA: TGCAGTGCAGCTTCTAGCGGACCCTACAATGAGCAGTTCTTC. This chain joins TRBV20-1 and TRBJ2-1; 7 bases line up with TRBD2. This CDR3 region has 14 residues. The germline V gene encodes CDR1 DFQATT and CDR2 SNEGSKA (reference sequence). V was pared by 6 bases and J by 2 bases, with 7 bases of the junction left unmatched.

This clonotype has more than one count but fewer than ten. The CDR3 is CASSQEGDLNTEAFF. The CDR3 DNA is TGTGCCAGCAGCCAAGAAGGGGATCTGAACACTGAAGCTTTCTTT. V gene TRBV3-1 combines with J gene TRBJ1-1; tentative D call: TRBD1 (5 bases). The CDR3 length is 15 residues. Trimming cost V 0 bases and J 0 bases, with 8 bases left between them. Germline CDR1 LGHDT, CDR2 YNNKEL (reference sequence).

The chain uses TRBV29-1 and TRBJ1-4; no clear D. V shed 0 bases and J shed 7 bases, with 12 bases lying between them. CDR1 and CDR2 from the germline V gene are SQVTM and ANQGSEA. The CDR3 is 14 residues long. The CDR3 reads CSVEDTAYTEKLFF. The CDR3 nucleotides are TGCAGCGTTGAAGACACAGCGTATACTGAAAAACTGTTTTTT.

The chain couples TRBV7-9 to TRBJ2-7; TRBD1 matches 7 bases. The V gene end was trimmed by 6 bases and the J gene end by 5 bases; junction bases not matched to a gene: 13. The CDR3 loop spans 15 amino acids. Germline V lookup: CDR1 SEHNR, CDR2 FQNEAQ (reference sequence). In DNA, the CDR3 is TGTGCCAGCAGTCATTCTACAGGGGTGGGGGACGAGCAGTACTTC. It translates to CASSHSTGVGDEQYF.

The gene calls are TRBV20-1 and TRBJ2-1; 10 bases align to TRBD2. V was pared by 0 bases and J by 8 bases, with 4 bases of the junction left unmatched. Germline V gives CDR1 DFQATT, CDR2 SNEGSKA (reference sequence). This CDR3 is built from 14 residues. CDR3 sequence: CSARDSGRAYEQFF. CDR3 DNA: TGCAGTGCTAGAGACAGCGGGAGGGCCTATGAGCAGTTCTTC.

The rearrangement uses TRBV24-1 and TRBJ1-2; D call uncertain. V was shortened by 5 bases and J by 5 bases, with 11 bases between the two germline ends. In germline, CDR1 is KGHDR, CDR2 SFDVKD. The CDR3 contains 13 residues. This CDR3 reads CATSGMGMYGYTF. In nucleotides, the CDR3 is TGTGCCACCAGTGGAATGGGGATGTATGGCTACACCTTC.

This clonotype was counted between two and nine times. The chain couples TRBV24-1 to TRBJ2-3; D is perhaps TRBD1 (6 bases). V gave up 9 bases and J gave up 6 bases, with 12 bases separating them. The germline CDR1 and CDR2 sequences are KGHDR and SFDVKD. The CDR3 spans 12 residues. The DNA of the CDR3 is TGTGCCACCCAGAGGCAGGGGGATACGCAGTATTTT. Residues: CATQRQGDTQYF.